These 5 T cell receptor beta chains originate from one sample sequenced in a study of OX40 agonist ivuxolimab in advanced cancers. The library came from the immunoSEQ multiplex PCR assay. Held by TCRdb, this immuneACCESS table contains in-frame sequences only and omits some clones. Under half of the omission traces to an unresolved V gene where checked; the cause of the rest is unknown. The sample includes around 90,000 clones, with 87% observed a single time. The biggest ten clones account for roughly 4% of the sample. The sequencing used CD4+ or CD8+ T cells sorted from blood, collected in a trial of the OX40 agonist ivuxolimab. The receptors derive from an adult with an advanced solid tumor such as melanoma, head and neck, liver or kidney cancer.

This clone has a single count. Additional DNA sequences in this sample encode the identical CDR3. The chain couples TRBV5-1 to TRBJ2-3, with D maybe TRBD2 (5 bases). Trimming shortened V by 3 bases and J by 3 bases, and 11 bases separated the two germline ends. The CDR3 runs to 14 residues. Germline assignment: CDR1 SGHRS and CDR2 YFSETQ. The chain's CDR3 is CASSSTGGTDTQYF. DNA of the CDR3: TGCGCCAGCAGCTCGACGGGCGGGACAGATACGCAGTATTTT.

This CDR3 is CASSFIIHNEQFF. The CDR3 coding sequence is TGCGCCAGCAGCTTCATCATCCACAATGAGCAGTTCTTC. V is TRBV5-1 and J is TRBJ2-1; D not resolved. CDR1 and CDR2 (germline): SGHRS, YFSETQ. This CDR3 is 13 amino acids long. Trimming cost V 2 bases and J 5 bases, with 8 bases left between them.

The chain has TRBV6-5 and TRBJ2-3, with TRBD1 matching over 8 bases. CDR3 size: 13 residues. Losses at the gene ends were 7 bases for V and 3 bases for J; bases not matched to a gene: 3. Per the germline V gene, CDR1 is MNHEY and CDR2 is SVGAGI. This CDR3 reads CASTRQGTDTQYF. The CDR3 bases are TGTGCCAGCACTAGACAGGGGACAGATACGCAGTATTTT.

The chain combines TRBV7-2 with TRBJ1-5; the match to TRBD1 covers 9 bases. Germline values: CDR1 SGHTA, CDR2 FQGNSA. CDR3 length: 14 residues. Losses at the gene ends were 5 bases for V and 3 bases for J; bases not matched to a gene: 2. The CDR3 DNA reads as TGTGCCAGCAGCCGGGACAGGGTCAATCAGCCCCAGCATTTT. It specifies CASSRDRVNQPQHF.

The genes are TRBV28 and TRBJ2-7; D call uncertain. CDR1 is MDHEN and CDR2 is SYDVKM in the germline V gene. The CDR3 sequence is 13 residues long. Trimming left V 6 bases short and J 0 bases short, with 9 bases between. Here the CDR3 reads CASSGTYSYEQYF. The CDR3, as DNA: TGTGCCAGCAGCGGTACCTACTCCTACGAGCAGTACTTC.